The 21 T cell receptor beta chains presented below share a single source sample, sequenced in a study of T cells after yellow fever vaccination. TCRdb passed the 5' RACE reads through MiXCR, listing each CDR3 protein once. The sample records a few hundred thousand distinct CDR3 sequences, around 8.1% being singletons. The sequences come from PBMCs, collected 35 to 50 days after the first yellow fever vaccination. The receptors originated from a man between 18 and 29 years old who received the YFV17D yellow fever vaccine.

In its sample, this clonotype was seen a few times. This chain joins TRBV28 and TRBJ2-7; TRBD1 matches at 7 bases. Germline-derived CDR1 and CDR2 are MDHEN and SYDVKM. V lost 4 bases, J lost 1 base, and 7 bases stayed unmatched. The CDR3 is 15 amino acids. CDR3 sequence reads: CASSSTGKGSYEQYV. The CDR3 DNA reads TGTGCCAGCAGTTCGACAGGGAAAGGGTCCTACGAGCAGTACGTC.

This clonotype was counted between two and nine times. This chain uses TRBV7-8 with TRBJ2-1; tentative D call: TRBD2 (5 bases). Germline V gene data show CDR1 as SGHVS and CDR2 as FQNEAQ. Trimming pared 3 bases from V and 0 bases from J, leaving 9 bases between. The CDR3 consists of 15 residues. The CDR3 region is CASSFSDYSYNEQFF. The CDR3 DNA reads TGTGCCAGCAGCTTTTCCGACTACTCCTACAATGAGCAGTTCTTC.

This clonotype was seen many times. The chain couples TRBV7-2 to TRBJ1-6; 9 nucleotides match TRBD1. The CDR3 spans 14 residues. The junction had 7 bases not matched to a gene; V was cut back by 4 bases and J by 12 bases. Germline CDR1 and CDR2: SGHTA and FQGNSA. The CDR3, as DNA: TGTGCCAGCAGCTCCGGGACAGGGCAACGACCCCTCCACTTT. It specifies CASSSGTGQRPLHF. Using reference TRBV7-2 and TRBJ1-6 for the parts outside the CDR3, the full variable domain is GAGVSQSPSNKVTEKGKDVELRCDPISGHTALYWYRQSLGQGLEFLIYFQGNSAPDKSGLPSDRFSAERTGGSVSTLTIQRTQQEDSAVYLCASSSGTGQRPLHFGNGTRLTVT.

CDR3 in amino acids: CASSFGTGLLEAFF. The CDR3 coding sequence is TGCGCCAGCAGCTTCGGGACCGGGCTTCTTGAAGCTTTCTTT. The rearrangement joins TRBV5-1 to TRBJ1-1, with a weak D call TRBD1 (5 bases). Germline V lookup: CDR1 SGHRS, CDR2 YFSETQ. The CDR3 sequence is 14 residues long. The ends were cut back, 2 bases at V and 7 bases at J, with 15 bases in the middle.

This clonotype was counted only a few times. The chain employs TRBV11-2 and TRBJ2-4; no clear D. The CDR3 is 16 residues long. Germline CDR1 and CDR2: SGHAT and FQNNGV. Trimming cost V 3 bases and J 0 bases, with 12 bases left between them. The chain's CDR3 is CASSFAHDLAKNIQYF. CDR3 nucleotides: TGTGCCAGCAGCTTCGCCCACGATTTAGCCAAAAACATTCAGTACTTC.

The chain employs TRBV5-5 and TRBJ2-7; possibly TRBD2 for D (5 bases). CDR1 is SGHKS, CDR2 YYEKEE, per germline (reference sequence). V was clipped by 4 bases and J by 0 bases, with 8 bases between them. The CDR3 runs 13 residues. This CDR3 is CASSKGSSYEQYF. In nucleotides, the CDR3 is TGTGCCAGCAGCAAAGGGAGCTCCTACGAGCAGTACTTC.

V usage is TRBV7-2 and J usage is TRBJ2-1, with 10 nucleotides matching TRBD1. The J segment lost 10 bases and the V segment lost 3 bases, leaving 9 bases of the junction unmatched. The CDR3 sequence is 15 residues long. The germline CDR1 and CDR2 sequences are SGHTA and FQGNSA. Written as DNA, the CDR3 is TGTGCCAGCAGCTTCAGCGGACAGGGGGTGATCGAGCAGTTCTTC. Translating gives CASSFSGQGVIEQFF.

The V call is TRBV6-5, the J call TRBJ2-2; D is perhaps TRBD2 (6 bases). The CDR3 covers 11 residues. The V end was cut by 8 bases, the J end by 8 bases, with 9 bases between. Germline CDR1 is MNHEY and CDR2 is SVGAGI. The CDR3 nucleotides read TGTGCCAGCTTGGAGGGGGGGGAGCTGTTTTTT. Residues: CASLEGGELFF.

The chain carries TRBV5-4 and TRBJ2-1; D is perhaps TRBD2 (6 bases). The CDR3 totals 15 residues. V was shortened by 6 bases and J by 5 bases, with 18 bases between the two germline ends. From germline, CDR1 is SGHNT and CDR2 YYREEE (reference sequence). CDR3 loop: CASTRRDLLNNEQFF. CDR3 DNA: TGTGCCAGCACCCGGCGGGACCTACTGAACAATGAGCAGTTCTTC. Full variable domain (missing parts from reference TRBV5-4 and TRBJ2-1): ETGVTQSPTHLIKTRGQQVTLRCSSQSGHNTVSWYQQALGQGPQFIFQYYREEENGRGNFPPRFSGLQFPNYSSELNVNALELDDSALYLCASTRRDLLNNEQFFGPGTRLTVL.

The genes are TRBV7-9 and TRBJ1-6, with TRBD1 matching 7 bases. The CDR3 has 16 amino acids. Per germline, CDR1 SEHNR and CDR2 FQNEAQ (reference sequence). Trimming removed 0 bases from V and 10 bases from J; junction bases left unmatched: 9. CDR3 sequence: CASSLAGRQGSSPLHF. CDR3 bases: TGTGCCAGCAGCTTAGCAGGCAGACAGGGTTCCTCACCCCTCCACTTT. Combining the CDR3 with reference TRBV7-9 and TRBJ1-6 gives the whole variable domain DTGVSQNPRHKITKRGQNVTFRCDPISEHNRLYWYRQTLGQGPEFLTYFQNEAQLEKSRLLSDRFSAERPKGSFSTLEIQRTEQGDSAMYLCASSLAGRQGSSPLHFGNGTRLTVT.

This chain connects TRBV19 to TRBJ2-1, with no clear D. Germline CDR1 reads LNHDA; CDR2 reads SQIVND (reference sequence). The CDR3 has 15 amino acids. The ends were cut back, 2 bases at V and 0 bases at J, with 8 bases in the middle. The CDR3 reads CASSILPASYNEQFF. The CDR3 coding sequence is TGTGCCAGTAGTATACTCCCCGCCTCCTACAATGAGCAGTTCTTC.

The sample holds a few counts of this clonotype. The chain joins TRBV7-3 to TRBJ2-3; 11 nucleotides line up with TRBD1. CDR1 is SGHTA and CDR2 is FQGTGA in the germline V gene. V was pared by 5 bases and J by 6 bases, with 10 bases of the junction left unmatched. This CDR3 is built from 16 residues. CDR3 nucleotide sequence: TGTGCCAGCAGCCCAGACCGGACAGGGGGCAGTGATACGCAGTATTTT. It encodes CASSPDRTGGSDTQYF.

The chain recombines TRBV11-2 with TRBJ2-7; D is possibly TRBD2 (5 bases). CDR1 and CDR2 (germline): SGHAT, FQNNGV. Trimming left V 5 bases short and J 0 bases short, with 17 bases between. The CDR3 runs 16 residues. The DNA for the CDR3 is TGTGCCAGCAGCGCCATGGGCGGGTCCAGCTCCTACGAGCAGTACGTC. It yields the protein CASSAMGGSSSYEQYV.

This clonotype was observed at least ten times. The chain uses TRBV9 and TRBJ2-5; 8 bases agree with TRBD2. With V trimmed by 0 bases and J by 0 bases, 4 bases remained unmatched. Germline CDR1 SGDLS, CDR2 YYNGEE. CDR3 length: 16 amino acids. The CDR3 coding sequence is TGTGCCAGCAGCGTAGAACCTAGCGGGTACCAAGAGACCCAGTACTTC. Translation: CASSVEPSGYQETQYF.

The J gene is TRBJ2-1, the V gene TRBV5-6; D call uncertain. The V gene's germline CDR1 is SGHDT and CDR2 YYEEEE. This CDR3 region has 15 residues. The V end was cut by 0 bases, the J end by 3 bases, with 10 bases between. The CDR3 DNA follows: TGTGCCAGCAGCTTGGGGCCGACCCTCTACAATGAGCAGTTCTTC. Translating gives CASSLGPTLYNEQFF.

This clonotype was counted only a few times. This sequence joins TRBV24-1 and TRBJ2-1, with D possibly called TRBD1 or TRBD2 (6 bases each). Trimming left V 3 bases short and J 5 bases short, with 13 bases between. The length of the CDR3 is 15 residues. Per germline, CDR1 KGHDR and CDR2 SFDVKD. The DNA for the CDR3 is TGTGCCACCAGTGATGGAGGGGGGCGCCACAATGAGCAGTTCTTC. Residues: CATSDGGGRHNEQFF.

This clonotype has a handful of counts. The chain recombines TRBV27 with TRBJ1-1, with a weak D call TRBD1 (5 bases). This CDR3 region has 11 residues. V gave up 10 bases and J gave up 11 bases, with 17 bases separating them. Germline V lookup: CDR1 MNHEY, CDR2 SMNVEV (reference sequence). The CDR3 DNA follows: TGTGCCACCTTCCTTTGGGGGATGGCTTTCTTT. Translated, it gives CATFLWGMAFF.

In this sample, this clonotype turned up a few times. The V and J genes are TRBV28 and TRBJ2-5, with D possibly being TRBD2 (5 bases). The V gene's germline CDR1 is MDHEN and CDR2 SYDVKM. V dropped 3 bases and J dropped 5 bases, with 13 bases sitting between them. This CDR3 has 14 amino acids. Written as DNA, the CDR3 is TGTGCCAGCAGTTTCCTAGGGAGCGGTGAGACCCAGTACTTC. Its translation is CASSFLGSGETQYF.

This clonotype was recorded a few times. The chain has TRBV15 and TRBJ2-5, with D uncertain. This CDR3 has 16 residues. Germline values: CDR1 LNHNV, CDR2 YYDKDF (reference sequence). V was cut by 3 bases and J by 0 bases, with 14 bases left in between. DNA of the CDR3: TGTGCCACCAGCAGTGATTTCTCAGGAGACCAAGAGACCCAGTACTTC. This codes for CATSSDFSGDQETQYF.

The chain uses TRBV5-1 and TRBJ1-1; a possible D gene is TRBD1 (5 bases). Looked up from germline, CDR1 is SGHRS and CDR2 is YFSETQ. Between the trimmed V and J ends, which lost 2 bases and 4 bases, there was a span of 12 bases. The length of the CDR3 is 14 residues. CDR3 in DNA: TGCGCCAGCAGCTTCACCCAGGGTACCACTGAAGCTTTCTTT. It specifies CASSFTQGTTEAFF.

The genes are TRBV6-1 and TRBJ2-3, with TRBD2 identical over 7 bases. Unmatched junction bases numbered 9, after V lost 8 bases and J lost 1 base. Germline V gene lookup returns CDR1 MNHNS and CDR2 SASEGT. The CDR3 contains 15 residues. The CDR3 reads CASALLAGGTDTQYF. In DNA, the CDR3 is TGTGCCAGCGCCCTCCTTGCGGGGGGCACAGATACGCAGTATTTT.